This TCR beta chain was identified during a study of T cell changes during pregnancy in multiple sclerosis. Using immunoSEQ multiplex PCR, the repertoire was profiled, and TCRdb retains in-frame clones only, with some absent. Of some 26,000 clones listed, 89% are singletons. This CDR3 is built from 14 residues. Per germline, CDR1 MNHEY and CDR2 SVGAGI. The V and J ends lost 2 bases and 7 bases respectively, with 12 bases between them. This clonotype originated in a female donor in good health, enrolled as a control in a pregnancy study. The specimen comprised CD4+ T cells from peripheral blood mononuclear cells, sampled in the first trimester of pregnancy. The chain uses TRBV6-5 and TRBJ2-1; D possibly corresponds to TRBD1 (6 bases). CDR3 sequence (DNA): TGTGCCAGCAGTTACCGGGACACCACTAATGAGCAGTTCTTC. Translated, it gives CASSYRDTTNEQFF.